Included here is one TCR beta chain sequence, with context. Its antigen is unknown. The protocol was immunoSEQ multiplex PCR, while the TCRdb copy is restricted to in-frame clones and leaves out a portion. The sample consists of 50,000 to 65,000 clones, nearly 90% of them appearing once. The sample belongs to a study of PD-1 blockade in classical Hodgkin lymphoma. Study-level results: Patients who initiated nivolumab within 1 year of ASCT were excluded.

The time point denotes: cycle 4 day 1 (C4D1), after 6 weeks of nivolumab. Each patient's relapse followed autologous stem cell transplantation, and brentuximab vedotin exposure varied. Per germline, CDR1 SEHNR and CDR2 FQNEAQ (reference sequence). V was cut by 4 bases and J by 4 bases, with 13 bases left in between. This CDR3 is 14 amino acids long. The chain links TRBV7-9 to TRBJ1-2, with TRBD1 as a possible D gene (5 bases). The receptor's source is a human donor with classical Hodgkin lymphoma. Sequencing was performed on peripheral blood mononuclear cells (PBMCs), taken before the fourth cycle of nivolumab. The CDR3 DNA follows: TGTGCCAGCAGCTGGGACCTCGGAGGCTATGGCTACACCTTC. Translating gives CASSWDLGGYGYTF. Using reference TRBV7-9 and TRBJ1-2 for the parts outside the CDR3, the full variable domain is DTGVSQNPRHKITKRGQNVTFRCDPISEHNRLYWYRQTLGQGPEFLTYFQNEAQLEKSRLLSDRFSAERPKGSFSTLEIQRTEQGDSAMYLCASSWDLGGYGYTFGSGTRLTVV.